These 3 T cell receptor beta chains share one sample of origin, sequenced in a study of Graves' ophthalmopathy and Graves' hyperthyroidism. Amplifying from RNA transcripts, the study obtained TCR beta CDR3 regions. The workflow started with a first-round RT-PCR run with HTBI primers and then moved on to a second-round multiplex PCR. One entry per CDR3 protein results from TCRdb running MiXCR on the multiplex PCR reads. This table holds about 740,000 distinct CDR3 sequences, about 44% found once. The sample taken for sequencing was peripheral blood. The receptors here all came from an adult man with Graves' ophthalmopathy.

This clonotype was seen a handful of times. The V call is TRBV10-1, the J call TRBJ1-1; no firm D call. Trimming left V 3 bases short and J 4 bases short, with 15 bases between. Germline assignment: CDR1 WNHNN and CDR2 SYGVQD (reference sequence). This CDR3 spans 15 amino acids. The chain's CDR3 is CASSDSPAKTTEAFF. The CDR3 DNA reads TGCGCCAGCAGTGATAGTCCGGCGAAAACCACTGAAGCTTTCTTT.

The chain links TRBV20-1 to TRBJ2-7; D uncertain. Trimming took off 1 base at V and 0 bases at J, with 7 bases between the two ends. This CDR3 region has 13 residues. CDR1 is DFQATT and CDR2 is SNEGSKA in the germline V gene (reference sequence). CDR3 residues: CSARVFHSYEQYF. CDR3 in DNA: TGCAGTGCTAGAGTCTTCCACTCCTACGAGCAGTACTTC.

About this clonotype itself: Possible read error: a much larger clone is one base away. Since no conserved phenylalanine or tryptophan closes the CDR3, a read error is the likely cause. The CDR3 here is CASSFIGRSPLHL. In nucleotides, the CDR3 is TGTGCCAGCAGCTTTATCGGGCGTTCACCCCTCCACCTT. J is TRBJ1-6 and V is TRBV7-2; unclear D gene. With 3 bases removed from V and 9 bases from J, the gap between germline ends came to 9 bases. This CDR3 has 13 residues. Germline V gene lookup returns CDR1 SGHTA and CDR2 FQGNSA.